This note documents a single TCR beta chain sequence. A read error may account for a junction end that differs from germline. The source of the sample is a study of early T cells in non-severe SARS-CoV-2 infection. There are 14 residues in the CDR3. Germline V gene lookup returns CDR1 MNHEY and CDR2 SVGAGI. MiXCR, applied by TCRdb to the 5' RACE reads, yields one record per CDR3 protein. This table has roughly 70,000 distinct CDR3 sequences, around 19% appearing once. Sequences were derived from whole blood, sampled at baseline. The J gene is TRBJ1-1, the V gene TRBV6-5, with TRBD1 as a possible D gene (5 bases). This clonotype originated in an adult who was a healthcare worker with PCR-confirmed SARS-CoV-2 infection or an uninfected control (not recorded which). CDR3 protein: CASSSDPGLSYLLF. The CDR3 DNA reads as TGTGCCAGCAGTTCCGACCCAGGGCTTTCTTATCTGCTCTTT.